The T cell receptor beta chain under discussion was sequenced for a study of identical twins. MiXCR, run by TCRdb on the 5' RACE reads, gives a single entry per CDR3 protein. The data contain some 230,000 distinct CDR3 sequences, around 6.5% of them singletons. The same data also contributed to another study, on T cells expressing NK-cell markers. That source adds: The authors applied an anti-gamma-delta TCR antibody in several experiments, and it restricted sorting to alpha-beta TCR T cells.

Sequencing used CD8+ T cells sorted from blood. The clonotype originates from a woman between 18 and 29 years old in good health.

CDR3 sequence: CATSSSGELFF. The CDR3 DNA reads as TGTGCCACCTCGAGTTCCGGGGAGCTGTTTTTT. This rearrangement joins TRBV6-5 to TRBJ2-2; D call uncertain. This CDR3 has 11 residues. From germline, CDR1 is MNHEY and CDR2 SVGAGI. V lost 10 bases and J lost 6, with 9 bases in between.